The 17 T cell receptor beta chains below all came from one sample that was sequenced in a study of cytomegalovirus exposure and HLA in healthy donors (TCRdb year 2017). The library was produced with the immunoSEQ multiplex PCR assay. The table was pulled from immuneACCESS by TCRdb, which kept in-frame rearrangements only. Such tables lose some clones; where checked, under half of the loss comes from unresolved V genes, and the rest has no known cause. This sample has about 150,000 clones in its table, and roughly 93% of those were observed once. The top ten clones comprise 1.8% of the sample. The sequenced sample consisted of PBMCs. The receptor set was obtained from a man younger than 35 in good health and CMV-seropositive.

CDR3 nucleotides: TGTGCCAGCAGTGAAGGAGCAGGACTTACCTACGAGCAGTACTTC. This encodes CASSEGAGLTYEQYF. V gene TRBV6-1 combines with J gene TRBJ2-7; D possibly corresponds to TRBD2 (5 bases). Trimming took 1 base from V and 2 from J, leaving 12 bases between them. This CDR3 has 15 amino acids. Germline lookup yields CDR1 MNHNS and CDR2 SASEGT.

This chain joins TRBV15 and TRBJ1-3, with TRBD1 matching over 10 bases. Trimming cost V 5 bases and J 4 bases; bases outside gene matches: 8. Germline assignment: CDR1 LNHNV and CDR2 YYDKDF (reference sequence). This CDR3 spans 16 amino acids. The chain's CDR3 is CATSFHGTGEGNTIYF. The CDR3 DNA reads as TGTGCCACCAGCTTCCACGGGACAGGGGAAGGAAACACCATATATTTT.

Here the CDR3 reads CASSYAGVRETQYF. As DNA, the CDR3 is TGCGCCAGCAGCTATGCGGGAGTCAGGGAGACCCAGTACTTC. The chain is built from TRBV5-1 and TRBJ2-5; TRBD2 matches 7 bases. The CDR3 spans 14 residues. CDR1 and CDR2 (germline): SGHRS, YFSETQ. With 3 bases clipped from V and 5 bases from J, the junction kept 7 bases outside the gene matches.

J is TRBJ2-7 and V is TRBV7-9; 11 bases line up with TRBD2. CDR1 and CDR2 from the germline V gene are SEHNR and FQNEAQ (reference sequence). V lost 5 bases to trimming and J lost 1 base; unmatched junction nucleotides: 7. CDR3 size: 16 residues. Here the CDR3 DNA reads TGTGCCAGCAGCCCGAGGACTAGCGGGCTATCCTACGAGCAGTACTTC. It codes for CASSPRTSGLSYEQYF.

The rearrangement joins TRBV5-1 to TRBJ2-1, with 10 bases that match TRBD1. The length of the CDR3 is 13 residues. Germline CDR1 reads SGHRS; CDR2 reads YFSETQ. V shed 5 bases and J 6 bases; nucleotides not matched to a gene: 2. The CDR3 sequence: CASRRDRGNEQFF. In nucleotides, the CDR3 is TGCGCCAGCAGAAGGGACAGGGGCAATGAGCAGTTCTTC. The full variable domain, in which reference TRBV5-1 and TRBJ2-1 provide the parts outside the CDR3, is KAGVTQTPRYLIKTRGQQVTLSCSPISGHRSVSWYQQTPGQGLQFLFEYFSETQRNKGNFPGRFSGRQFSNSRSEMNVSTLELGDSALYLCASRRDRGNEQFFGPGTRLTVL.

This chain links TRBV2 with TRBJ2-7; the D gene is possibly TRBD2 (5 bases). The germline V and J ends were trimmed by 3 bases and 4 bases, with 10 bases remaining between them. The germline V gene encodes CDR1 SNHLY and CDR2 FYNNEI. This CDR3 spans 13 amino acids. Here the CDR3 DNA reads TGTGCCAGCAGTGAGGGTTGGACTTACGAGCAGTACTTC. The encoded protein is CASSEGWTYEQYF.

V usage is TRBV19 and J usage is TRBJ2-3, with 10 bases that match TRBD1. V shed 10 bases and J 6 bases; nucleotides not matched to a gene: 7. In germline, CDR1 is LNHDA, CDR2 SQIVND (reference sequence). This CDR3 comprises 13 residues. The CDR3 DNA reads TGTGCCACCGGACAGGGGGTAGGGGATACGCAGTATTTT. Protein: CATGQGVGDTQYF.

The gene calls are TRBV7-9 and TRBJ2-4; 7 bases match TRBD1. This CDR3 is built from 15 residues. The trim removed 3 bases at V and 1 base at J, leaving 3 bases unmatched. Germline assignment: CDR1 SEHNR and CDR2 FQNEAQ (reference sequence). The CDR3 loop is CASSFEGGAKNIQYF. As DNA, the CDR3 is TGTGCCAGCAGCTTTGAAGGGGGCGCCAAAAACATTCAGTACTTC.

CDR3 in amino acids: CAVEGRVLGKYGYTF. The CDR3 DNA reads TGTGCCGTGGAGGGCAGGGTGCTAGGCAAATATGGCTACACCTTC. The chain links TRBV6-6 to TRBJ1-2; a weak D match, TRBD1 (5 bases). CDR3 length: 15 residues. Trimming removed 11 bases from V and 5 bases from J, with 24 bases in between. The germline gives CDR1 MNHNY, CDR2 SVGAGI (reference sequence).

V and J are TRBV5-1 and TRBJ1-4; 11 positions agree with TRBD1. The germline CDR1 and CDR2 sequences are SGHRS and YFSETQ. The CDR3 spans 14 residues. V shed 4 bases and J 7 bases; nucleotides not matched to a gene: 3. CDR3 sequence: CASSPDRGREKLFF. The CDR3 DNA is TGCGCCAGCAGCCCGGACAGGGGGCGTGAAAAACTGTTTTTT.

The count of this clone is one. In DNA, the CDR3 is TGCGCCAGCAGCCATCCAGGGGCCACTGAAGCTTTCTTT. Translation: CASSHPGATEAFF. The chain joins TRBV4-1 to TRBJ1-1, with D possibly TRBD1 on 6 matching bases. In germline, CDR1 is MGHRA, CDR2 YSYEKL. V shed 3 bases and J shed 4 bases, with 9 bases lying between them. The CDR3 sequence is 13 residues long.

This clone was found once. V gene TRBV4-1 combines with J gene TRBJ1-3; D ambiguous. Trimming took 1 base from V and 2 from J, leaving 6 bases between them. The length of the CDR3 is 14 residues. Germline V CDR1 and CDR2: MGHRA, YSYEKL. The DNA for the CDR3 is TGCGCCAGCAGCCAAGGGCCAGCTGGAAACACCATATATTTT. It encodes CASSQGPAGNTIYF.

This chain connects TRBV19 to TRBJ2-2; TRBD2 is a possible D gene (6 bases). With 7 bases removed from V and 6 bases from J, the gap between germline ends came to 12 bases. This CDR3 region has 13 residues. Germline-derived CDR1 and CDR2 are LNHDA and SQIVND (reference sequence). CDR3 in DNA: TGTGCCAGTACCCCGGGACTTGCCGGGGAGCTGTTTTTT. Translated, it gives CASTPGLAGELFF.

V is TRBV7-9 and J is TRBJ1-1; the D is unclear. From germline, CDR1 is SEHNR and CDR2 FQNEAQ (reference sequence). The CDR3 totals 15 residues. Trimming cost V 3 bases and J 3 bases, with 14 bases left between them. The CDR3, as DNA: TGTGCCAGCAGCTTCCTCCGCAACATTGACACTGAAGCTTTCTTT. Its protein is CASSFLRNIDTEAFF.

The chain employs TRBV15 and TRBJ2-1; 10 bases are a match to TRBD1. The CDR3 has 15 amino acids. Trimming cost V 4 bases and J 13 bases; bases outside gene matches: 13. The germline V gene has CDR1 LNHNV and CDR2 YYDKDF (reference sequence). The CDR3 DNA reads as TGTGCCACCAGCACTAGCCGGACAGGGGGTCCCACTCAGTTCTTC. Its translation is CATSTSRTGGPTQFF.

CDR3 amino acids: CASSESMPSSEQYF. For the CDR3, the DNA is TGTGCCAGCAGTGAATCTATGCCCTCCTCTGAGCAGTACTTC. V usage is TRBV2 and J usage is TRBJ2-7, with D unresolved. The germline CDR1 and CDR2 sequences are SNHLY and FYNNEI. There are 14 residues in the CDR3. Trimming removed 2 bases at V and 7 bases at J, with 15 bases between.

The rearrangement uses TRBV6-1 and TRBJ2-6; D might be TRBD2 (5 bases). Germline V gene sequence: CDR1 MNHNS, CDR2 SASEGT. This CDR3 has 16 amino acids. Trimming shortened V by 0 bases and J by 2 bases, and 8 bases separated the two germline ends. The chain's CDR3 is CASSEAAGAGANVLTF. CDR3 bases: TGTGCCAGCAGTGAAGCTGCCGGGGCTGGGGCCAACGTCCTGACTTTC.